Each of the 21 T cell receptor beta chains below was sequenced from the same sample in a study of spatial heterogeneity in lung cancer. TCRdb analysed the 5' RACE reads with MiXCR anew, one entry per CDR3 protein. There are some 52,000 distinct CDR3 sequences in the sample; more than 6.5% occur only once, and approximately 2.6% lies in the top ten. The time point: sample taken at primary tumor resection. Whole RNA was taken from tumor, nontumor lung or frozen PBMC; it was then sequenced unsorted. The starting material was PBMCs, obtained at surgery. These receptors all come from a female donor with early-stage non-small cell lung cancer.

This clonotype was observed many times. This chain connects TRBV29-1 to TRBJ2-5; possible D gene TRBD1, 6 bases. The CDR3 runs 11 residues. Trimming stripped 5 bases from V and 5 bases from J, with 9 bases between. In germline, CDR1 is SQVTM, CDR2 ANQGSEA. The CDR3 reads CSVLRGETQYF. The CDR3 bases are TGCAGCGTTCTTAGGGGGGAGACCCAGTACTTC.

This clonotype was recorded many times. The chain links TRBV29-1 to TRBJ1-2; 11 positions match TRBD1. Germline loops: CDR1 SQVTM, CDR2 ANQGSEA. The CDR3 contains 13 residues. J gave up 7 bases and V 6 bases, and 7 bases lay outside the gene matches. The CDR3 nucleotides read TGCAGCGTCCCGGGACAGGGGGATGTTGGCTACACCTTC. Protein: CSVPGQGDVGYTF. Together with reference TRBV29-1 and TRBJ1-2, the CDR3 gives the full variable domain: SAVISQKPSRDICQRGTSLTIQCQVDSQVTMMFWYRQQPGQSLTLIATANQGSEATYESGFVIDKFPISRPNLTFSTLTVSNMSPEDSSIYLCSVPGQGDVGYTFGSGTRLTVV.

This clonotype was picked up many times. The chain uses TRBV6-2 or TRBV6-3 and TRBJ1-5, with TRBD1 matching over 9 bases. V dropped 7 bases and J dropped 2; count of bases not matched to a gene: 9. Germline CDR1 and CDR2: MNHEY and SVGEGT. The CDR3 runs 16 residues. The CDR3 sequence: CASTLTGGAGNQPQHF. DNA of the CDR3: TGTGCCAGCACCCTCACAGGGGGCGCGGGCAATCAGCCCCAGCATTTT.

In this sample, this clonotype turned up many times. The gene calls are TRBV5-1 and TRBJ2-7; 9 nucleotides agree with TRBD1. Germline V gene sequence: CDR1 SGHRS, CDR2 YFSETQ. V shed 4 bases, J shed 5 bases, and the junction held 7 bases outside the gene matches. CDR3 length: 14 amino acids. CDR3 in amino acids: CASSATGGRNEQYF. The CDR3 DNA reads as TGCGCCAGCAGCGCTACAGGGGGCAGGAACGAGCAGTACTTC.

J is TRBJ2-3 and V is TRBV20-1, with unresolved D. Trimming took off 3 bases at V and 1 base at J, with 5 bases between the two ends. The CDR3 sequence is 12 residues long. Germline CDR1 and CDR2: DFQATT and SNEGSKA (reference sequence). The CDR3 DNA reads TGCAGTGCTAGTAAGGGCACAGATACGCAGTATTTT. Translating gives CSASKGTDTQYF.

V gene TRBV7-2 combines with J gene TRBJ2-5; D unclear. CDR3 length equals 16 residues. Germline values: CDR1 SGHTA, CDR2 FQGNSA. V lost 3 bases to trimming and J lost 5 bases, with 19 bases between them. Here the CDR3 DNA reads TGTGCCAGCAGCTTCTCTCCTCTCGGGCCCAGGGAGACCCAGTACTTC. The encoded protein is CASSFSPLGPRETQYF.

This clonotype was detected only a few times. J is TRBJ2-4 and V is TRBV7-9, with TRBD1 matching over 7 bases. V shed 5 bases and J 2 bases; nucleotides not matched to a gene: 12. CDR1 and CDR2 from the germline V gene are SEHNR and FQNEAQ (reference sequence). This CDR3 spans 17 amino acids. CDR3 nucleotides: TGTGCCAGCAGCCACCTTGGACAGGCCTTAACCAAAAACATTCAGTACTTC. Translating gives CASSHLGQALTKNIQYF.

This clonotype was seen repeatedly, ten times or more. V and J are TRBV5-1 and TRBJ1-6; TRBD1 agrees at 7 bases. Germline CDR1 SGHRS, CDR2 YFSETQ. The CDR3 spans 14 residues. J lost 7 bases, V lost 5 bases, and 6 bases had no gene match. CDR3 amino acids: CASRSGTENSPLHF. The CDR3 DNA sequence: TGCGCCAGCAGGTCGGGGACAGAAAATTCACCCCTCCACTTT.

Within the sample, this clonotype is medium-sized. The chain is built from TRBV4-3 and TRBJ2-1, with D perhaps given as TRBD1 or TRBD2 (5 bases each). The CDR3 runs to 13 residues. Per germline, CDR1 LGHNA and CDR2 YSLEER. With 3 bases removed from V and 5 bases from J, the gap between germline ends came to 8 bases. The CDR3 spells CASSHRGDNEQFF. CDR3 bases: TGCGCCAGCAGCCATCGAGGGGACAATGAGCAGTTCTTC.

In the case of this clonotype: This may arise from a read error, as a much more abundant clone is one base away. The gene calls are TRBV29-1 and TRBJ1-3, with unresolved D. The CDR3 length is 13 residues. The germline CDR1 and CDR2 sequences are SQVTM and ANQGSEA. Deletions cut 4 bases from V and 4 bases from J, with 11 bases between. The CDR3 DNA follows: TGCAGCGTTGTGGTAGGCCCGGGAAACACCATATATTTT. Translated, it gives CSVVVGPGNTIYF.

This clonotype was counted between two and nine times. This sequence joins TRBV7-8 and TRBJ2-5; maybe TRBD2 (6 bases). V was cut by 1 base and J by 3 bases, with 15 bases left in between. Germline CDR1 and CDR2: SGHVS and FQNEAQ. The CDR3 extends over 16 amino acids. This chain's CDR3 is CASSLVVGKREETQYF. The CDR3 coding sequence is TGTGCCAGCAGCTTAGTAGTGGGGAAGCGGGAAGAGACCCAGTACTTC.

This clonotype appeared many times. The chain recombines TRBV20-1 with TRBJ2-5, with 11 bases matching TRBD2. Per the germline V gene, CDR1 is DFQATT and CDR2 is SNEGSKA (reference sequence). V lost 5 bases to trimming and J lost 4 bases; unmatched junction nucleotides: 6. The CDR3 runs to 14 residues. CDR3: CSAAISGGAETQYF. The CDR3, as DNA: TGCAGTGCTGCGATTAGCGGGGGGGCAGAGACCCAGTACTTC.

This clonotype has ten or more counts. This chain links TRBV9 with TRBJ2-5; D is uncertain. Germline loops: CDR1 SGDLS, CDR2 YYNGEE. The CDR3 contains 15 residues. V shed 0 bases and J shed 3 bases, with 12 bases lying between them. CDR3 sequence: CASSVASLPEETQYF. CDR3 nucleotide sequence: TGTGCCAGCAGCGTAGCCTCGCTCCCCGAAGAGACCCAGTACTTC.

This rearrangement joins TRBV2 to TRBJ2-7, with 7 bases matching TRBD1. The germline gives CDR1 SNHLY, CDR2 FYNNEI. The CDR3 has 12 amino acids. V dropped 6 bases and J dropped 4; count of bases not matched to a gene: 3. CDR3 amino acids: CASREQGYEQYF. As DNA, the CDR3 is TGTGCCAGCAGGGAACAGGGGTACGAGCAGTACTTC.

The sample holds many counts of this clonotype. A read error may produce the germline difference seen at one junction end. The chain links TRBV7-2 to TRBJ2-5, with TRBD2 identical over 9 bases. The V gene's germline CDR1 is SGHTA and CDR2 FQGNSA. This CDR3 is built from 14 residues. The chain's CDR3 is CASSLAGSQETQYF. The CDR3 DNA sequence: TGTGCCAGCAGCCTAGCGGGGAGCCAAGAGACCCAGTACTTC.

In its sample, this clonotype was seen once. The V call is TRBV10-3, the J call TRBJ2-5; D gene unclear. The germline V and J ends were trimmed by 3 bases and 5 bases, with 13 bases remaining between them. Looked up from germline, CDR1 is ENHRY and CDR2 is SYGVKD. The CDR3 loop spans 14 amino acids. CDR3 DNA: TGTGCCATCAGTGACACCCTCTTTGGGGAGACCCAGTACTTC. Its translation is CAISDTLFGETQYF.

This clonotype has just a few counts. This chain connects TRBV5-5 to TRBJ2-5; D possibly corresponds to TRBD1 (6 bases). The CDR3 spans 13 residues. Per the germline V gene, CDR1 is SGHKS and CDR2 is YYEKEE (reference sequence). V was pared by 3 bases and J by 5 bases, with 11 bases between. CDR3: CASSSPGVETQYF. In DNA, the CDR3 is TGTGCCAGCAGCTCCCCAGGGGTGGAGACCCAGTACTTC.

This sequence joins TRBV7-8 and TRBJ2-3; D may be TRBD1 (6 bases). Per germline, CDR1 SGHVS and CDR2 FQNEAQ. V was pared by 0 bases and J by 1 base, with 14 bases between. The CDR3 totals 17 residues. The CDR3 coding sequence is TGTGCCAGCAGCTTAGCGTTGGTGGACAGTGGCACAGATACGCAGTATTTT. This translates into CASSLALVDSGTDTQYF.

This clonotype came up many times. J is TRBJ1-5 and V is TRBV5-1; tentatively, D is TRBD1 (5 bases). CDR3 length: 13 residues. Germline V gene sequence: CDR1 SGHRS, CDR2 YFSETQ. Trimming took 4 bases from V and 4 from J, leaving 9 bases between them. CDR3 amino acids: CASSTSGNQPQHF. DNA of the CDR3: TGCGCCAGCAGCACGTCAGGGAATCAGCCCCAGCATTTT.

This clonotype occurred many times. The chain couples TRBV7-2 to TRBJ2-5; D ambiguous. This CDR3 is built from 15 residues. V lost 6 bases and J 1 base, leaving 15 bases between the germline ends. Germline V CDR1 and CDR2: SGHTA, FQGNSA. Written as DNA, the CDR3 is TGTGCCAGCAGACGAACGGGCCGCATCCAAGAGACCCAGTACTTC. It translates to CASRRTGRIQETQYF. Drawing the rest from reference TRBV7-2 and TRBJ2-5, the complete variable domain is GAGVSQSPSNKVTEKGKDVELRCDPISGHTALYWYRQSLGQGLEFLIYFQGNSAPDKSGLPSDRFSAERTGGSVSTLTIQRTQQEDSAVYLCASRRTGRIQETQYFGPGTRLLVL.

This clonotype was counted at least ten times. The CDR3 sequence: CARVTGLGSTDTQYF. The CDR3 DNA reads TGTGCCAGAGTGACAGGGCTCGGAAGCACAGATACGCAGTATTTT. This chain joins TRBV2 and TRBJ2-3; 7 bases agree with TRBD1. Unmatched junction bases numbered 9, after V lost 9 bases and J lost 0 bases. Germline V lookup: CDR1 SNHLY, CDR2 FYNNEI. The CDR3 is made up of 15 amino acids.